These 7 T cell receptor beta chains were all obtained from the same sample, sequenced in a study of Ad26.COV2.S vaccination and SARS-CoV-2 variants. Measured with immunoSEQ multiplex PCR; TCRdb has only the in-frame clones, and not every one. The profile shows 400,000 to 450,000 clones, around 90% of them singletons. Noted treatment: around 19 received Ad26.COV2.S at low or high dose, single or two shots; about 5 received placebo; per-sample allocation not given. Sampling happened 63 days after the first vaccine or placebo injection. The sequences come from peripheral blood, collected in a trial of Ad26.COV2.S vaccine versus placebo. These receptors were collected from a person between 18 and 65 years old who received the Ad26.COV2.S COVID-19 vaccine or a placebo.

This clone was found once. This rearrangement joins TRBV4-1 to TRBJ2-5; tentatively, D is TRBD2 (6 bases). With 9 bases removed from V and 4 bases from J, the gap between germline ends came to 18 bases. This CDR3 region has 14 residues. Germline lookup yields CDR1 MGHRA and CDR2 YSYEKL. The CDR3 DNA reads as TGCGCCAGTCGCCGGGAGATCGGGGGAGAGACCCAGTACTTC. Translating gives CASRREIGGETQYF.

This clone is a singleton in its sample. The V gene is TRBV29-1, the J gene TRBJ2-3; D is tentatively TRBD1 or TRBD2 (6 bases each). Germline loops: CDR1 SQVTM, CDR2 ANQGSEA. The CDR3 spans 13 residues. V was shortened by 5 bases and J by 5 bases, with 14 bases between the two germline ends. CDR3 in DNA: TGCAGCGTTCTGGAGGGGGGTCAAGATACGCAGTATTTT. Amino acids: CSVLEGGQDTQYF.

The V call is TRBV5-1, the J call TRBJ2-7; 11 bases match TRBD2. Germline trimming cut 1 base from V and 3 bases from J; bases unmatched to any gene: 3. The CDR3 loop spans 15 amino acids. Germline V CDR1 and CDR2: SGHRS, YFSETQ. CDR3 in DNA: TGCGCCAGCAGCTTGTATACTAGCGGGGGCTACGAGCAGTACTTC. This sequence encodes CASSLYTSGGYEQYF.

This clone was seen more than once but under ten times. At one of its ends the junction is not consistent with the germline gene, which may arise from a read error. The chain couples TRBV5-4 to TRBJ1-2; maybe TRBD1 (5 bases). Germline V gene sequence: CDR1 SGHNT, CDR2 YYREEE (reference sequence). The CDR3 consists of 12 residues. CDR3 amino acids: CASRLGGDGYTF. The CDR3 DNA follows: TGTGCCAGCAGGTTGGGAGGGGATGGCTACACCTTC.

The CDR3 loop is CASRDTSGNTIYF. DNA for the CDR3: TGTGCCAGCAGGGACACCTCTGGAAACACCATATATTTT. V and J are TRBV27 and TRBJ1-3; maybe TRBD1 (5 bases). The CDR3 has 13 residues. Germline-derived CDR1 and CDR2 are MNHEY and SMNVEV (reference sequence). V lost 6 bases and J 0 bases, leaving 6 bases between the germline ends.

This rearrangement joins TRBV18 to TRBJ2-5; D may be TRBD1 or TRBD2 (5 bases each). The CDR3 runs to 13 residues. Trimming removed 2 bases at V and 4 bases at J, with 8 bases between. Germline V gene lookup returns CDR1 KGHSH and CDR2 LQKENI. The CDR3 region is CASSPDGTETQYF. The DNA of the CDR3 is TGTGCCAGCTCACCAGACGGGACAGAGACCCAGTACTTC. Looking up the rest from reference TRBV18 and TRBJ2-5 gives the full variable domain: NAGVMQNPRHLVRRRGQEARLRCSPMKGHSHVYWYRQLPEEGLKFMVYLQKENIIDESGMPKERFSAEFPKEGPSILRIQQVVRGDSAAYFCASSPDGTETQYFGPGTRLLVL.

The chain has TRBV27 and TRBJ2-3, with TRBD2 matching 9 bases. Unmatched junction bases numbered 16, after V lost 4 bases and J lost 5 bases. The CDR3 loop spans 18 amino acids. The V gene's germline CDR1 is MNHEY and CDR2 SMNVEV (reference sequence). The CDR3 DNA reads as TGTGCCAGCAGTTCCACCCCCGCAATAGCGGGAGATATAGATACGCAGTATTTT. This encodes CASSSTPAIAGDIDTQYF.